These T cell receptor beta chains were read from a single sample in a study of blood T cell repertoires in COVID-19. Repertoires were generated with immunoSEQ multiplex PCR, while TCRdb's copy carries only in-frame clones and drops some. The sample has around 400,000 clones, around 87% seen once. The sequenced material came from peripheral blood. The receptors stem from a woman aged 30 to 39 with COVID-19, enrolled during active disease. The CDR3 runs from the conserved cysteine through the conserved F or W. The order of the fields is V gene, J gene, D gene, clone size, CDR3 protein, CDR3 DNA. D genes are given only for firm matches. Size tells how often a clone was seen (once, few, many) or the class of an expanded clone, and some rows leave it out.

v_gene: TRBV6-5
j_gene: TRBJ1-5
d_gene: TRBD1
abundance: .
CDR3aa: CASRFGQGPNQPQHF
CDR3nt: TGTGCCAGCAGGTTCGGACAGGGACCAAATCAGCCCCAGCATTTT

v_gene: TRBV28
j_gene: TRBJ1-2
d_gene: .
abundance: .
CDR3aa: CASSDINYGYTF
CDR3nt: TGTGCCAGCAGCGACATAAACTATGGCTACACCTTC

v_gene: TRBV6-2/TRBV6-3
j_gene: TRBJ1-5
d_gene: .
abundance: .
CDR3aa: CASSYRGGPQHF
CDR3nt: TGTGCCAGCAGTTATCGAGGAGGGCCCCAGCATTTT

v_gene: TRBV4-1
j_gene: TRBJ2-7
d_gene: TRBD1
abundance: few
CDR3aa: CASSRGLQGASYEQYF
CDR3nt: TGCGCCAGCAGCCGGGGGTTACAGGGGGCCTCCTACGAGCAGTACTTC

v_gene: TRBV9
j_gene: TRBJ2-5
d_gene: TRBD1
abundance: once
CDR3aa: CASSVGGQGEETQYF
CDR3nt: TGTGCCAGCAGCGTGGGCGGACAGGGCGAAGAGACCCAGTACTTC

v_gene: TRBV4-2
j_gene: TRBJ2-5
d_gene: .
abundance: .
CDR3aa: CASSQERQGGTQYF
CDR3nt: TGTGCCAGCAGCCAAGAGAGGCAGGGGGGGACCCAGTACTTC

v_gene: TRBV11-2
j_gene: TRBJ1-3
d_gene: .
abundance: .
CDR3aa: CASSLAGRNTIYF
CDR3nt: TGTGCCAGCAGCTTAGCTGGCAGAAACACCATATATTTT

v_gene: TRBV5-1
j_gene: TRBJ1-2
d_gene: TRBD1
abundance: .
CDR3aa: CASSLVAGGRGYTF
CDR3nt: TGCGCCAGCAGCTTGGTAGCAGGGGGCAGAGGCTACACCTTC

v_gene: TRBV7-2
j_gene: TRBJ2-3
d_gene: .
abundance: .
CDR3aa: CASSWAGSTDTQYF
CDR3nt: TGTGCCAGCAGCTGGGCTGGAAGCACAGATACGCAGTATTTT

v_gene: TRBV19
j_gene: TRBJ1-2
d_gene: TRBD1
abundance: .
CDR3aa: CASSPPGQGRHGYTF
CDR3nt: TGTGCCAGTAGCCCGCCGGGACAGGGGAGGCATGGCTACACCTTC

v_gene: TRBV11-2
j_gene: TRBJ2-1
d_gene: .
abundance: .
CDR3aa: CASSLGGTDRTTQFF
CDR3nt: TGTGCCAGCAGCTTGGGCGGGACAGACCGAACAACGCAGTTCTTC

v_gene: TRBV3-1/TRBV3-2
j_gene: TRBJ2-1
d_gene: TRBD2
abundance: .
CDR3aa: CASSLAGTSGSGEQFF
CDR3nt: TGTGCCAGCAGCCTGGCCGGGACTAGCGGGAGCGGAGAGCAGTTCTTC

v_gene: TRBV4-1
j_gene: TRBJ1-2
d_gene: TRBD1
abundance: .
CDR3aa: CASSQVQGQGFDYGYTF
CDR3nt: TGCGCCAGCAGCCAAGTCCAGGGACAGGGGTTCGACTATGGCTACACCTTC

v_gene: TRBV5-1
j_gene: TRBJ2-5
d_gene: TRBD2
abundance: .
CDR3aa: CASSLLAGSQETQYF
CDR3nt: TGCGCCAGCAGCTTATTAGCGGGGTCACAAGAGACCCAGTACTTC

v_gene: TRBV7-3
j_gene: TRBJ2-1
d_gene: TRBD2
abundance: .
CDR3aa: CASSFGRERNNEQFF
CDR3nt: TGTGCCAGCAGCTTTGGGCGGGAGAGGAATAATGAGCAGTTCTTC

v_gene: TRBV7-2
j_gene: TRBJ2-2
d_gene: TRBD1
abundance: .
CDR3aa: CASSPDRGSTNTGELFF
CDR3nt: TGTGCCAGCAGCCCCGACAGGGGGTCAACGAACACCGGGGAGCTGTTTTTT

v_gene: TRBV10-3
j_gene: TRBJ1-1
d_gene: .
abundance: .
CDR3aa: CAIKGVSTEAFF
CDR3nt: TGTGCCATCAAGGGAGTAAGCACTGAAGCTTTCTTT

v_gene: TRBV28
j_gene: TRBJ2-7
d_gene: .
abundance: .
CDR3aa: CASSSGTGAYEQYF
CDR3nt: TGTGCCAGCAGTTCCGGGACTGGGGCCTACGAGCAGTACTTC

v_gene: TRBV20-1
j_gene: TRBJ2-7
d_gene: TRBD1
abundance: .
CDR3aa: CSASWTGAPYEQYF
CDR3nt: TGCAGTGCTAGTTGGACAGGGGCCCCCTACGAGCAGTACTTC

v_gene: TRBV2
j_gene: TRBJ2-5
d_gene: .
abundance: .
CDR3aa: CASNIIKGVQETQYF
CDR3nt: TGTGCCAGCAATATTATTAAGGGGGTCCAAGAGACCCAGTACTTC

v_gene: TRBV5-4
j_gene: TRBJ2-3
d_gene: TRBD1
abundance: .
CDR3aa: CASSSDRGGDTQYF
CDR3nt: TGTGCCAGCAGCTCGGACAGGGGAGGGGATACGCAGTATTTT

v_gene: TRBV19
j_gene: TRBJ2-7
d_gene: TRBD2
abundance: once
CDR3aa: CASSPRLAGEQYF
CDR3nt: TGTGCCAGTAGTCCCCGACTAGCCGGCGAGCAGTACTTC

v_gene: TRBV6-5
j_gene: TRBJ1-3
d_gene: .
abundance: .
CDR3aa: CASTRENTIYF
CDR3nt: TGTGCCAGCACCAGGGAAAACACCATATATTTT

v_gene: TRBV10-3
j_gene: TRBJ2-7
d_gene: TRBD1
abundance: .
CDR3aa: CAIGTDRGLDEQYF
CDR3nt: TGTGCCATCGGAACCGACAGGGGGTTAGACGAGCAGTACTTC

v_gene: TRBV6-5
j_gene: TRBJ2-7
d_gene: TRBD2
abundance: .
CDR3aa: CASSYGGRAYEQYF
CDR3nt: TGTGCCAGCAGTTACGGCGGGAGGGCCTACGAGCAGTACTTC

v_gene: TRBV6-6
j_gene: TRBJ2-1
d_gene: TRBD2
abundance: .
CDR3aa: CASSYIPSGIGAQQFF
CDR3nt: TGTGCCAGCAGTTACATCCCCAGCGGGATCGGGGCCCAGCAGTTCTTC

v_gene: TRBV10-3
j_gene: TRBJ2-6
d_gene: .
abundance: .
CDR3aa: CAISDRTGANVLTF
CDR3nt: TGTGCCATCAGTGACAGGACTGGGGCCAACGTCCTGACTTTC

v_gene: TRBV5-1
j_gene: TRBJ1-6
d_gene: TRBD1
abundance: .
CDR3aa: CASSLAGRGRSPLHF
CDR3nt: TGCGCCAGCAGCTTGGCGGGCAGGGGGAGATCACCCCTCCACTTT

v_gene: TRBV5-1
j_gene: TRBJ2-2
d_gene: TRBD2
abundance: .
CDR3aa: CASIPGPGRDTGELFF
CDR3nt: TGCGCCAGCATCCCTGGGCCTGGGAGGGACACCGGGGAGCTGTTTTTT

v_gene: TRBV4-1
j_gene: TRBJ1-4
d_gene: TRBD1
abundance: .
CDR3aa: CASSQPDRVETNEKLFF
CDR3nt: TGCGCCAGCAGCCAACCAGACAGGGTGGAAACTAATGAAAAACTGTTTTTT

v_gene: TRBV2
j_gene: TRBJ1-5
d_gene: TRBD1
abundance: .
CDR3aa: CASSEAWGRDETGRIQPQHF
CDR3nt: TGTGCCAGCAGTGAAGCCTGGGGTCGAGACGAGACAGGGAGAATTCAGCCCCAGCATTTT

v_gene: TRBV10-1
j_gene: TRBJ2-7
d_gene: .
abundance: .
CDR3aa: CASSESGVDEQYF
CDR3nt: TGCGCCAGCAGTGAGTCCGGGGTGGACGAGCAGTACTTC

v_gene: TRBV5-4
j_gene: TRBJ1-6
d_gene: .
abundance: .
CDR3aa: CASSSLNSPLHF
CDR3nt: TGTGCCAGCAGCTCGCTAAATTCACCCCTCCACTTT

v_gene: TRBV5-1
j_gene: TRBJ2-7
d_gene: .
abundance: once
CDR3aa: CASSLYRSSYEQYF
CDR3nt: TGCGCCAGCAGCTTATACAGGAGCTCCTACGAGCAGTACTTC

v_gene: TRBV5-5
j_gene: TRBJ2-7
d_gene: TRBD2
abundance: .
CDR3aa: CASTKASGSWGYEQYF
CDR3nt: TGTGCCAGCACCAAGGCTAGCGGGAGTTGGGGTTACGAGCAGTACTTC

v_gene: TRBV2
j_gene: TRBJ1-5
d_gene: TRBD1
abundance: .
CDR3aa: CASNRDRGDQPQHF
CDR3nt: TGTGCCAGCAACCGAGACAGGGGAGATCAGCCCCAGCATTTT

v_gene: TRBV30
j_gene: TRBJ2-5
d_gene: .
abundance: once
CDR3aa: CAWSVRGAETQYF
CDR3nt: TGTGCCTGGAGTGTACGGGGGGCTGAGACCCAGTACTTC

v_gene: TRBV6-2/TRBV6-3
j_gene: TRBJ2-7
d_gene: TRBD2
abundance: .
CDR3aa: CASSRLAGGYEQYF
CDR3nt: TGTGCCAGCAGTAGACTAGCGGGAGGATACGAGCAGTACTTC

v_gene: TRBV5-6
j_gene: TRBJ2-5
d_gene: TRBD1
abundance: .
CDR3aa: CASSLVGRGLETQYF
CDR3nt: TGTGCCAGCAGCTTGGTGGGCAGGGGGCTGGAGACCCAGTACTTC

v_gene: TRBV5-1
j_gene: TRBJ1-1
d_gene: .
abundance: .
CDR3aa: CASSPEPGVRSEAFF
CDR3nt: TGCGCCAGCAGCCCGGAGCCAGGGGTGAGGTCTGAAGCTTTCTTT

v_gene: TRBV10-3
j_gene: TRBJ2-1
d_gene: TRBD2
abundance: once
CDR3aa: CAISRLAGDSYNEQFF
CDR3nt: TGTGCCATCAGCAGACTAGCGGGAGACTCCTACAATGAGCAGTTCTTC

v_gene: TRBV24-1
j_gene: TRBJ2-2
d_gene: .
abundance: few
CDR3aa: CATRGGGTETGELFF
CDR3nt: TGTGCCACCAGGGGGGGAGGAACCGAGACCGGGGAGCTGTTTTTT

v_gene: TRBV28
j_gene: TRBJ1-6
d_gene: .
abundance: .
CDR3aa: CASSLDMARDYDSPLHF
CDR3nt: TGTGCCAGCAGTTTAGATATGGCGAGGGATTATGATTCACCCCTCCACTTT

v_gene: TRBV29-1
j_gene: TRBJ1-5
d_gene: TRBD1
abundance: .
CDR3aa: CSVEGQGWPGRYSNQPQHF
CDR3nt: TGCAGCGTTGAGGGACAGGGGTGGCCCGGGCGGTATAGCAATCAGCCCCAGCATTTT

v_gene: TRBV13
j_gene: TRBJ2-7
d_gene: .
abundance: .
CDR3aa: CASSLLDEQYF
CDR3nt: TGTGCCAGCAGCTTACTAGACGAGCAGTACTTC

v_gene: TRBV28
j_gene: TRBJ1-2
d_gene: TRBD1
abundance: .
CDR3aa: CASGFPLPTGGAYGYTF
CDR3nt: TGTGCCAGCGGCTTTCCCCTCCCGACAGGGGGGGCCTATGGCTACACCTTC

v_gene: TRBV30
j_gene: TRBJ1-1
d_gene: TRBD1
abundance: .
CDR3aa: CAWRMDRGTEAFF
CDR3nt: TGTGCCTGGAGGATGGACAGGGGCACTGAAGCTTTCTTT

v_gene: TRBV4-1
j_gene: TRBJ2-7
d_gene: .
abundance: few
CDR3aa: CASSPRDNAYEQYF
CDR3nt: TGCGCCAGCAGCCCCCGGGACAACGCCTACGAGCAGTACTTC

v_gene: TRBV6-1
j_gene: TRBJ2-5
d_gene: TRBD2
abundance: .
CDR3aa: CASSEASGSTWETQYF
CDR3nt: TGTGCCAGCAGTGAAGCTAGCGGGTCGACCTGGGAGACCCAGTACTTC

v_gene: TRBV29-1
j_gene: TRBJ1-1
d_gene: .
abundance: .
CDR3aa: CSVEGQGSFGAFF
CDR3nt: TGCAGCGTTGAAGGGCAGGGATCGTTTGGAGCTTTCTTT

v_gene: TRBV6-5
j_gene: TRBJ2-3
d_gene: .
abundance: .
CDR3aa: CASSYVRADTQYF
CDR3nt: TGTGCCAGCAGTTACGTACGGGCAGATACGCAGTATTTT

v_gene: TRBV2
j_gene: TRBJ1-2
d_gene: .
abundance: .
CDR3aa: CASSEARGGYTF
CDR3nt: TGTGCCAGCAGTGAAGCAAGGGGTGGCTACACCTTC

v_gene: TRBV30
j_gene: TRBJ2-1
d_gene: .
abundance: .
CDR3aa: CAWSLGTFYNEQFF
CDR3nt: TGTGCCTGGAGCCTTGGGACTTTCTACAATGAGCAGTTCTTC